This T cell receptor (beta chain) was sequenced during a study of blood T cell repertoires in COVID-19. The wider study: In each case, the material was cDNA or gDNA derived from T cells, B-cell-depleted T cells, or PBMCs.

Seattle-derived patients entered the study during active infection and were followed longitudinally. Here immunoSEQ multiplex PCR was the method, and the copy in TCRdb shows in-frame clones only, minus some. The sample has 70,000 or so clones, 76% seen once. This TCR derives from a man between 60 and 70 years old with COVID-19, enrolled during active disease. Sequencing input: peripheral blood.

This chain's CDR3 is CASRDSREQYF. CDR3 in DNA: TGTGCCAGCAGGGACTCACGCGAGCAGTACTTC. The chain links TRBV6-5 to TRBJ2-7; D possibly corresponds to TRBD2 (5 bases). The length of the CDR3 is 11 residues. Germline CDR1 and CDR2: MNHEY and SVGAGI. The ends were cut back, 6 bases at V and 6 bases at J, with 9 bases in the middle.